This T cell receptor (beta chain) is drawn from a study of memory CD4+ T cells and cytomegalovirus serostatus. The table lists this clone with a few counts. Sequencing used immunoSEQ multiplex PCR; TCRdb keeps in-frame clones, though not all of them. Found here are approximately 65,000 clones, 75% to 80% of them singletons; the top ten hold 0.75% to 0.9%. The sort gate was single viable CD3+CD4+CD8-CD45RO+ cells for memory CD4+ T cells. The receptor comes from an adult in good health and CMV-seronegative. Sequenced input: memory CD4+ T cells from blood.

CDR3 amino acids: CASSLQGYTEAFF. As DNA, the CDR3 is TGCGCCAGCAGCTTGCAAGGGTACACTGAAGCTTTCTTT. The rearrangement links TRBV5-1 to TRBJ1-1; D unresolved. The V end was cut by 1 base, the J end by 3 bases, with 7 bases between. This CDR3 spans 13 amino acids. Germline V gives CDR1 SGHRS, CDR2 YFSETQ.